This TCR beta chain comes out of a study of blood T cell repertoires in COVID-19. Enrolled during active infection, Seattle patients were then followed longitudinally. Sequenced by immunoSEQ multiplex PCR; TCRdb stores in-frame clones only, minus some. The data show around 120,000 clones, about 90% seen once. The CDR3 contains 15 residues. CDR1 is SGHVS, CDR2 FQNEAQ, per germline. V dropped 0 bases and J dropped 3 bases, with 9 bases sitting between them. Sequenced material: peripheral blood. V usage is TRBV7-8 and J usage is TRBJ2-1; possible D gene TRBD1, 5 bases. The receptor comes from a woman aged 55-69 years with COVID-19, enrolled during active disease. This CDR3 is CASSLAQGIYNEQFF. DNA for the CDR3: TGTGCCAGCAGCTTAGCTCAGGGAATCTACAATGAGCAGTTCTTC.